Sequencing of this T cell receptor (beta chain) was carried out in a study of cytomegalovirus exposure and HLA in healthy donors. The CDR3 length is 16 residues. In the case of this clone: Its antigen remains unidentified.

Primers: 60 Vbeta forward and 13 Jbeta reverse. Using immunoSEQ multiplex PCR, the repertoire was profiled, and TCRdb retains in-frame clones only, with some absent. The sample contains about 180,000 clones, 72% of which appear only once. Study results and caveats: The study labeled fewer than 200 TCR beta chains cytomegalovirus-associated.

The specimen sequenced was PBMCs. The TCR comes from a human donor in good health. This chain joins TRBV21-1 and TRBJ2-3; the table names TRBD2, a call not compared with the DNA. TRBV21-1 is a documented pseudogene. The DNA of the CDR3 is TGTGCCAGCAGCCCCTATAAGGCAGCGGGGGCAGATACGCAGTATTTT. Its protein is CASSPYKAAGADTQYF.